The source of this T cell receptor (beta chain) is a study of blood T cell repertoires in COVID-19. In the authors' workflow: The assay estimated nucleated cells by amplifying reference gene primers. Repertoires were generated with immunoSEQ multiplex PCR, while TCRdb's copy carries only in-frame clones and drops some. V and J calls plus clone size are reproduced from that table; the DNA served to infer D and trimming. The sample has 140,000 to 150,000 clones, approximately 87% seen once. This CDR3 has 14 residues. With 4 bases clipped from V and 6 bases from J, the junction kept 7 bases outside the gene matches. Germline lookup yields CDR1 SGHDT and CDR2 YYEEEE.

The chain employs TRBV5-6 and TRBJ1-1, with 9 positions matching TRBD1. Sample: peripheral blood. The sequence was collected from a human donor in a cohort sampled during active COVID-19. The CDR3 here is CASSLGQGKSEAFF. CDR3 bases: TGTGCCAGCAGCCTGGGACAGGGTAAGTCTGAAGCTTTCTTT.